One T cell receptor (beta chain) is described in this entry. Antigen specificity is unknown. This specimen comes from a study of T cell responses to AZD1222 COVID-19 vaccine. Study in general: Pooling of second doses given at about 4 or about 12 weeks was done.

TCRdb's table, derived via immunoSEQ multiplex PCR, lists solely in-frame clones and lacks some. The data contain approximately 110,000 clones, roughly 88% of them singletons. Study-wide findings and caveats: Repertoires were collected only later (after the peak T cell response had occurred). Increases in Spike-specific TCR breadth and depth were seen after two AZD1222 doses. Across spike, vaccine-associated CD4 TCRs were found, dominant at 160-218 and 743-854.

Looked up from germline, CDR1 is MNHEY and CDR2 is SMNVEV (reference sequence). Trimming at V came to 2 bases and at J to 0 bases, leaving 11 bases not matched to a gene. The CDR3 spans 18 residues. This clonotype was obtained from an adult in good health. The sample consisted of peripheral blood, taken on day 0 of AZD1222 vaccination. V gene TRBV27 combines with J gene TRBJ1-2; 8 bases are shared with TRBD1. CDR3 nucleotides: TGTGCCAGCAGTTTAGGGGCGGACAGGGTGAATACTAACTATGGCTACACCTTC. Amino acids: CASSLGADRVNTNYGYTF.